These 24 T cell receptor beta chains came from one sample sequenced in a study of blood T cell repertoires in COVID-19. Produced via immunoSEQ multiplex PCR; TCRdb's table is partial and in-frame only. The sample comprises some 150,000 clones, roughly 84% of which are singletons, and roughly 1.2% rests with the top ten. Input material: PBMCs or T cells enriched from blood (not recorded which). The receptors were gathered from a human donor with acute COVID-19. The donor label of this sample is uncertain.

This clone is a singleton in its sample. The rearrangement uses TRBV5-8 and TRBJ1-1, with a possible D match to TRBD1 (6 bases). V was cut by 2 bases and J by 1 base, with 15 bases left in between. The CDR3 covers 16 residues. CDR1 is SGHTS and CDR2 is YDEGEE in the germline V gene. CDR3 bases: TGTGCCAGCAGCTTAGACTTGGACAGAACGAACACTGAAGCTTTCTTT. Translation gives CASSLDLDRTNTEAFF.

Only a few counts were recorded for this clone. The rearrangement links TRBV19 to TRBJ1-1, with 10 bases matching TRBD1. The CDR3 loop spans 13 amino acids. Germline V lookup: CDR1 LNHDA, CDR2 SQIVND (reference sequence). Trimming removed 9 bases from V and 5 bases from J; junction bases left unmatched: 6. CDR3: CARPTGGETEAFF. Written as DNA, the CDR3 is TGTGCCAGGCCGACAGGGGGCGAGACTGAAGCTTTCTTT.

The chain employs TRBV7-9 and TRBJ2-2; D perhaps matches TRBD2 (6 bases). Trimming cost V 5 bases and J 6 bases, with 19 bases left between them. Germline CDR1 reads SEHNR; CDR2 reads FQNEAQ (reference sequence). The CDR3 has 16 residues. CDR3 protein: CASSLRDFIHPGELFF. The CDR3 DNA reads TGTGCCAGCAGCCTCCGGGACTTTATCCATCCCGGGGAGCTGTTTTTT.

A single count supports this clone. The chain has TRBV30 and TRBJ2-2; 7 bases match TRBD1. The V gene end was trimmed by 5 bases and the J gene end by 6 bases; junction bases not matched to a gene: 3. The CDR3 totals 12 residues. The V gene's germline CDR1 is GTSNPN and CDR2 SVGIG (reference sequence). CDR3 bases: TGTGCCTGGGAAAGGGGGCCCGGGGAGCTGTTTTTT. Its protein is CAWERGPGELFF.

This clone was seen once. This chain connects TRBV10-3 to TRBJ1-5, with 7 bases identical to TRBD1. With V trimmed by 2 bases and J by 6 bases, 1 base remained unmatched. Germline assignment: CDR1 ENHRY and CDR2 SYGVKD. The CDR3 length is 13 residues. CDR3 region: CAISEDRVQPQHF. As DNA, the CDR3 is TGTGCCATCAGTGAGGACAGGGTTCAGCCCCAGCATTTT.

V usage is TRBV9 and J usage is TRBJ2-3; 7 bases map to TRBD1. Germline V CDR1 and CDR2: SGDLS, YYNGEE. The length of the CDR3 is 15 residues. V shed 4 bases, J shed 0 bases, and the junction held 5 bases outside the gene matches. The CDR3 bases are TGTGCCAGCAGCAGGACAGGTGCTAGCACAGATACGCAGTATTTT. Protein product: CASSRTGASTDTQYF. Supplemented by reference TRBV9 and TRBJ2-3, the full variable domain reads DSGVTQTPKHLITATGQRVTLRCSPRSGDLSVYWYQQSLDQGLQFLIQYYNGEERAKGNILERFSAQQFPDLHSELNLSSLELGDSALYFCASSRTGASTDTQYFGPGTRLTVL.

The chain combines TRBV4-1 with TRBJ1-5; no clear D. Looked up from germline, CDR1 is MGHRA and CDR2 is YSYEKL. The CDR3 sequence is 17 residues long. V dropped 2 bases and J dropped 0 bases, with 14 bases sitting between them. This chain's CDR3 is CASSQKPILISNQPQHF. The CDR3 region has the DNA TGCGCCAGCAGCCAAAAACCCATCCTAATTAGCAATCAGCCCCAGCATTTT.

The chain joins TRBV5-1 to TRBJ1-1; D gene uncertain. CDR1 SGHRS and CDR2 YFSETQ come from the germline V gene. Trimming took off 0 bases at V and 4 bases at J, with 16 bases between the two ends. There are 16 residues in the CDR3. The CDR3 nucleotides read TGCGCCAGCAGCTTGGCCACCCTCGGACGGGGCACTGAAGCTTTCTTT. Protein sequence: CASSLATLGRGTEAFF.

The V call is TRBV6-6, the J call TRBJ1-3; D perhaps matches TRBD1 (6 bases). V dropped 8 bases and J dropped 2 bases, with 13 bases sitting between them. CDR1 and CDR2 (germline): MNHNY, SVGAGI (reference sequence). There are 14 residues in the CDR3. In DNA, the CDR3 is TGTGCCAGCGTGTTCTCAGGGGCTGGAAACACCATATATTTT. Encoded protein: CASVFSGAGNTIYF.

This chain links TRBV10-1 with TRBJ2-7; maybe TRBD2 (6 bases). In germline, CDR1 is WNHNN, CDR2 SYGVQD (reference sequence). V lost 3 bases, J lost 2 bases, and 14 bases lay in between. The CDR3 extends over 15 amino acids. CDR3 loop: CASSEPGVVPYEQYF. The CDR3 coding sequence is TGCGCCAGCAGTGAACCGGGAGTCGTCCCCTACGAGCAGTACTTC.

This clone was recorded only once. The chain joins TRBV2 to TRBJ2-7, with D tentatively TRBD2 (5 bases). The CDR3 extends over 12 amino acids. The ends were cut back, 6 bases at V and 0 bases at J, with 6 bases in the middle. Germline CDR1 SNHLY, CDR2 FYNNEI. The CDR3 bases are TGTGCCAGCAGGGGGAGCTCCTACGAGCAGTACTTC. Residues: CASRGSSYEQYF. The full variable domain, its missing parts supplied by reference TRBV2 and TRBJ2-7, is EPEVTQTPSHQVTQMGQEVILRCVPISNHLYFYWYRQILGQKVEFLVSFYNNEISEKSEIFDDQFSVERPDGSNFTLKIRSTKLEDSAMYFCASRGSSYEQYFGPGTRLTVT.

This clone was observed once. The chain employs TRBV5-1 and TRBJ2-1, with 9 bases lining up with TRBD2. The length of the CDR3 is 15 residues. CDR1 is SGHRS and CDR2 is YFSETQ in the germline V gene. Trimming removed 1 base from V and 4 bases from J; junction bases left unmatched: 3. The CDR3 DNA follows: TGCGCCAGCAGCTTGAGAGCGGGGGGTTACAATGAGCAGTTCTTC. Translating gives CASSLRAGGYNEQFF.

CDR3 sequence: CASSRGLSTTEQYF. The CDR3 DNA follows: TGTGCCAGCAGCCGTGGACTATCCACTACCGAGCAGTACTTC. This chain uses TRBV3-1 (or the pseudogene TRBV3-2) with TRBJ2-7; the D gene is possibly TRBD2 (6 bases). The CDR3 sequence is 14 residues long. Germline loops: CDR1 LGHDT, CDR2 YNNKEL (reference sequence). The V and J ends lost 4 bases and 6 bases respectively, with 16 bases between them.

This chain connects TRBV5-1 to TRBJ1-2; 9 bases are a match to TRBD1. This CDR3 region has 14 residues. Germline V gene data show CDR1 as SGHRS and CDR2 as YFSETQ. V lost 4 bases and J lost 4; bases outside the gene matches: 5. The CDR3 reads CASSAGQGLYGYTF. The CDR3 bases are TGCGCCAGCAGCGCGGGACAGGGCCTCTATGGCTACACCTTC. Complete variable domain (other parts from reference TRBV5-1 and TRBJ1-2): KAGVTQTPRYLIKTRGQQVTLSCSPISGHRSVSWYQQTPGQGLQFLFEYFSETQRNKGNFPGRFSGRQFSNSRSEMNVSTLELGDSALYLCASSAGQGLYGYTFGSGTRLTVV.

This clone showed up just once. The rearrangement links TRBV9 to TRBJ2-3; D ambiguous. The CDR3 has 13 residues. Germline CDR1 is SGDLS and CDR2 is YYNGEE. Trimming left V 3 bases short and J 4 bases short, with 9 bases between. This CDR3 reads CASSGQTPDTQYF. The CDR3 region has the DNA TGTGCCAGCAGCGGACAAACCCCAGATACGCAGTATTTT.

This CDR3 reads CASSVQQGASFASGELFF. Here the CDR3 DNA reads TGTGCCAGCAGCGTCCAACAGGGGGCGAGTTTCGCGTCCGGGGAGCTGTTTTTT. The chain recombines TRBV9 with TRBJ2-2, with 9 bases matching TRBD1. V shed 2 bases and J 6 bases; nucleotides not matched to a gene: 14. Germline-derived CDR1 and CDR2 are SGDLS and YYNGEE. CDR3 length: 18 residues.

The chain couples TRBV14 to TRBJ2-5; perhaps TRBD2 as D (5 bases). The germline V gene has CDR1 SGHDN and CDR2 FVKESK. The CDR3 spans 11 residues. The V end lost 5 bases, the J end lost 7 bases, and 8 bases lay between the germline ends. CDR3 coding DNA: TGTGCCAGCAGCACGGGATGGACCCAGTACTTC. Its translation is CASSTGWTQYF.

The chain carries TRBV6-1 and TRBJ2-1, with 7 bases fitting TRBD2. V was pared by 5 bases and J by 4 bases, with 5 bases of the junction left unmatched. This CDR3 spans 14 amino acids. CDR1 is MNHNS, CDR2 SASEGT, per germline. CDR3 DNA sequence: TGTGCCAGCAGTTTACGGGGGGAATACAATGAGCAGTTCTTC. It codes for CASSLRGEYNEQFF.

The chain has TRBV30 and TRBJ2-7, with 8 nucleotides matching TRBD1. V lost 4 bases to trimming and J lost 0 bases; unmatched junction nucleotides: 5. CDR1 and CDR2 (germline): GTSNPN, SVGIG (reference sequence). This CDR3 comprises 14 residues. The CDR3 DNA sequence: TGTGCCTGGAACTCCGGGACAGGCTCCTACGAGCAGTACTTC. The encoded protein is CAWNSGTGSYEQYF.

V is TRBV4-1 and J is TRBJ1-4; D gene unclear. The germline V gene encodes CDR1 MGHRA and CDR2 YSYEKL. The CDR3 extends over 18 amino acids. Trimming shortened V by 3 bases and J by 0 bases, and 17 bases separated the two germline ends. Here the CDR3 DNA reads TGCGCCAGCAGCCATGAGAAACAGATAACAGCAACTAATGAAAAACTGTTTTTT. Its translation is CASSHEKQITATNEKLFF.

The chain combines TRBV7-9 with TRBJ2-3; no clear D. Germline V gene data show CDR1 as SEHNR and CDR2 as FQNEAQ (reference sequence). V lost 8 bases, J lost 4 bases, and 7 bases lay in between. The CDR3 is 11 amino acids. Here the CDR3 reads CASRPADTQYF. In DNA, the CDR3 is TGTGCCAGCCGCCCGGCAGATACGCAGTATTTT.

As for this clone: Relative to the germline gene, one junction end is altered; a read error may explain this. The V gene is TRBV5-1, the J gene TRBJ1-2; TRBD1 aligns across 8 bases. Germline-derived CDR1 and CDR2 are SGHRS and YFSETQ. The CDR3 length is 12 residues. The CDR3 DNA reads as TGCGCCAGCAGCTCGCTAGGGACAGGTGGCTCCTTC. As protein: CASSSLGTGGSF.

The chain employs TRBV5-4 and TRBJ2-3; 15 nucleotides line up with TRBD2. The CDR3 extends over 16 amino acids. Per the germline V gene, CDR1 is SGHNT and CDR2 is YYREEE (reference sequence). Trimming took 6 bases from V and 3 from J; bases not matched to a gene: 5. CDR3 sequence reads: CASTWTSGGATDTQYF. CDR3 in DNA: TGTGCCAGCACCTGGACTAGCGGGGGGGCTACAGATACGCAGTATTTT.

This clone has just a few counts. The chain uses TRBV9 and TRBJ1-1; 7 nucleotides align to TRBD1. Per the germline V gene, CDR1 is SGDLS and CDR2 is YYNGEE. The length of the CDR3 is 14 residues. V dropped 7 bases and J dropped 7; count of bases not matched to a gene: 13. CDR3 region: CASARQGLPFEAFF. The CDR3 DNA follows: TGTGCCAGCGCCCGACAGGGCCTACCGTTTGAAGCTTTCTTT.